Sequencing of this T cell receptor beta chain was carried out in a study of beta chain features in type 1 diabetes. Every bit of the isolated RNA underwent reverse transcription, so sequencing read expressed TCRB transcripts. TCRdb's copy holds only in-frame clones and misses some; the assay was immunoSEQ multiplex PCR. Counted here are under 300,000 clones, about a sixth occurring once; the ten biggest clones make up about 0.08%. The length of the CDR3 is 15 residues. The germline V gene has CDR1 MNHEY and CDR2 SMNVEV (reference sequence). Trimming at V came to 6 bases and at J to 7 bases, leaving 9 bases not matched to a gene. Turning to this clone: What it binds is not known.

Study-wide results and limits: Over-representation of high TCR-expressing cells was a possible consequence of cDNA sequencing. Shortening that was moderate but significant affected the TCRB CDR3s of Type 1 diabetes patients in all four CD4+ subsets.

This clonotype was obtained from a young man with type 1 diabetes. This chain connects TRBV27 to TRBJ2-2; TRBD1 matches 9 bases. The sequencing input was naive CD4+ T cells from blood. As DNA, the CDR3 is TGTGCCAGCAGCAGTACCGGGACAGGGCTCGGGGAGCTGTTTTTT. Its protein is CASSSTGTGLGELFF.